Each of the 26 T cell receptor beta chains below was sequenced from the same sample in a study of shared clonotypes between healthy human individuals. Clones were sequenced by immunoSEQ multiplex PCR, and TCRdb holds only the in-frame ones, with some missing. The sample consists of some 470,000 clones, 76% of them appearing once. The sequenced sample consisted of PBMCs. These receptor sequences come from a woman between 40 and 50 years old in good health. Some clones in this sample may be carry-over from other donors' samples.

This CDR3 is CASSPTDSYMNTEAFF. In DNA, the CDR3 is TGCGCCAGCAGCCCCACAGACAGTTACATGAACACTGAAGCTTTCTTT. This chain joins TRBV4-1 and TRBJ1-1, with D tentatively TRBD1 (5 bases). V was clipped by 4 bases and J by 0 bases, with 15 bases between them. Germline CDR1 MGHRA, CDR2 YSYEKL. The CDR3 spans 16 residues.

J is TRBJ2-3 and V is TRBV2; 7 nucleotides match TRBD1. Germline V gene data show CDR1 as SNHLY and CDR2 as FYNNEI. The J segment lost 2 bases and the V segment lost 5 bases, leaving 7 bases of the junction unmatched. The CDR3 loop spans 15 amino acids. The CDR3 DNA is TGTGCCAGCAGTCTCCGGGACAGTAACACAGATACGCAGTATTTT. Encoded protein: CASSLRDSNTDTQYF.

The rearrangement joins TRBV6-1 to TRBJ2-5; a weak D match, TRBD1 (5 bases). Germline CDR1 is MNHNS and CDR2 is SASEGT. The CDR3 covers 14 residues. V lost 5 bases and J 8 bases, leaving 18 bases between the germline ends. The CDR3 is CASSWGYTTGTQYF. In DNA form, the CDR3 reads TGTGCCAGCAGTTGGGGCTATACCACCGGAACCCAGTACTTC.

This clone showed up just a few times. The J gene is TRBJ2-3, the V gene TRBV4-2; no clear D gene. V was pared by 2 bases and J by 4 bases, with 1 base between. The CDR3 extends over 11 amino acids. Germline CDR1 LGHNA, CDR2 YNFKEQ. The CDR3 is CASSQSDTQYF. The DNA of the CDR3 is TGTGCCAGCAGCCAATCAGATACGCAGTATTTT.

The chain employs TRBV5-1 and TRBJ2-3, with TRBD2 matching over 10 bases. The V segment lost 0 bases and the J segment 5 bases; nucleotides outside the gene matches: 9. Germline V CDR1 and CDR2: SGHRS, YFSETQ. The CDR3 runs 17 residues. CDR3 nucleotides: TGCGCCAGCAGCTTGGTCCGAGCGGGAGGGCTAGGAGATACGCAGTATTTT. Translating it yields CASSLVRAGGLGDTQYF.

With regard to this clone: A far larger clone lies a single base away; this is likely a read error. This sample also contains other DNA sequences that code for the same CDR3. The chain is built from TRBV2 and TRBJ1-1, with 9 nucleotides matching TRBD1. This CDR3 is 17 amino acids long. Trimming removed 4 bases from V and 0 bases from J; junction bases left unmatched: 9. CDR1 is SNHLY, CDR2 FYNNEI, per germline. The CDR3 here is CASSGWDRVTVNTEAFF. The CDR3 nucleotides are TGTGCCAGCAGTGGCTGGGACAGGGTTACGGTGAACACTGAAGCTTTCTTT.

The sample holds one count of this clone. The CDR3, as DNA: TGTGCCAGCAGTTTATTTAGGACTAGCGGGACCTACAATGAGCAGTTCTTC. Residues: CASSLFRTSGTYNEQFF. The chain employs TRBV28 and TRBJ2-1, with 12 bases aligning to TRBD2. Germline CDR1 and CDR2: MDHEN and SYDVKM. V dropped 1 base and J dropped 2; count of bases not matched to a gene: 3. The CDR3 length is 17 residues.

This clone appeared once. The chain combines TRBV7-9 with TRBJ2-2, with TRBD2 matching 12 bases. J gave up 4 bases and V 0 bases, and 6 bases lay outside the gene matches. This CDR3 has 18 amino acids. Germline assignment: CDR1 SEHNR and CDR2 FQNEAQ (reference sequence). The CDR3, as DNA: TGTGCCAGCAGCTTAGCCGCACTAGCGGGAGGATCCACCGGGGAGCTGTTTTTT. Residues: CASSLAALAGGSTGELFF.

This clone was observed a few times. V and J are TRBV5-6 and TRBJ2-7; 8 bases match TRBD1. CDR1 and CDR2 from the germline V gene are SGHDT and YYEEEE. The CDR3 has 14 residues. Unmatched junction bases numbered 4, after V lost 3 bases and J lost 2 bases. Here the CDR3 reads CASSSYRGAYEQYF. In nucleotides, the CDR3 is TGTGCCAGCAGCTCCTACAGGGGGGCCTACGAGCAGTACTTC.

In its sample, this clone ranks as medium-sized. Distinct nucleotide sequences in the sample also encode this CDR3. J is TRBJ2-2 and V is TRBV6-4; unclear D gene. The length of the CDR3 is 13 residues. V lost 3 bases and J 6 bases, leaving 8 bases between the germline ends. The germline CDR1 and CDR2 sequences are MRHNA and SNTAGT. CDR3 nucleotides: TGTGCCAGCAGTGAAAGGGATGCCGGGGAGCTGTTTTTT. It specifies CASSERDAGELFF.

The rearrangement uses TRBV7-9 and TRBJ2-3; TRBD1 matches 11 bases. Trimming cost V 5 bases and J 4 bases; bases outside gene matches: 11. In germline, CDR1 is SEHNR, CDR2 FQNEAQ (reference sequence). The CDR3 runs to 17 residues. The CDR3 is CASSLAGQGVFADTQYF. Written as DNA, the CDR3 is TGTGCCAGCAGCCTTGCGGGACAGGGGGTTTTCGCAGATACGCAGTATTTT.

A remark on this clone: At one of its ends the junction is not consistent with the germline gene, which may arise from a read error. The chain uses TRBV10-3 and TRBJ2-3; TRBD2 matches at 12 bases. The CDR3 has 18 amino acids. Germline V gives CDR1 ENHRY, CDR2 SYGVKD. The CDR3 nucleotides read TGTGCCGTCAGTGAGTCGAAGGCTAGCGGGAGGGCTGGAGATACGCAGTATTTT. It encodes CAVSESKASGRAGDTQYF.

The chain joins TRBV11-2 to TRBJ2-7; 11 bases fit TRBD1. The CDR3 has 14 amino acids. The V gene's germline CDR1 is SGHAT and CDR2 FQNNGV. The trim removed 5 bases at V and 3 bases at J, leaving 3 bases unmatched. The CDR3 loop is CASSPGTGGYEQYF. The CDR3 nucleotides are TGTGCCAGCAGCCCCGGGACAGGGGGCTACGAGCAGTACTTC.

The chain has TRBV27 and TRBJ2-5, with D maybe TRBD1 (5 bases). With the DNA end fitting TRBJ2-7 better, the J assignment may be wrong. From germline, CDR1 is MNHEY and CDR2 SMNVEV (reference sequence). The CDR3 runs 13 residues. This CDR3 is CASRTGSPYEQYF. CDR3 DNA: TGTGCCAGCAGAACAGGTAGTCCCTACGAGCAGTACTTC.

CDR3 bases: TGTGCCAGCACCCCAGGACAGGACTCAGATACGCAGTATTTT. As protein: CASTPGQDSDTQYF. The chain recombines TRBV9 with TRBJ2-3; 7 bases match TRBD1. Germline V lookup: CDR1 SGDLS, CDR2 YYNGEE. The CDR3 spans 14 residues. V dropped 6 bases and J dropped 4; count of bases not matched to a gene: 8.

The CDR3 region has the DNA TGCGCCAGCACCCCGACAGGGTCGCACACTGAAGCTTTCTTT. It yields the protein CASTPTGSHTEAFF. The chain has TRBV10-2 and TRBJ1-1; 7 bases fit TRBD1. From germline, CDR1 is WSHSY and CDR2 SAAADI. V gave up 7 bases and J gave up 3 bases; unmatched junction bases: 8. This CDR3 is built from 14 residues.

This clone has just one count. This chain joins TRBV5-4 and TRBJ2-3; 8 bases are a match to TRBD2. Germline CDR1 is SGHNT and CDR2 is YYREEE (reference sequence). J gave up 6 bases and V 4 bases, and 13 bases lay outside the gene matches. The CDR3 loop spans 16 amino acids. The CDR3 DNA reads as TGTGCCAGCAGCCAAGACTTGAGCGGGAGATTGGATACGCAGTATTTT. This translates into CASSQDLSGRLDTQYF.

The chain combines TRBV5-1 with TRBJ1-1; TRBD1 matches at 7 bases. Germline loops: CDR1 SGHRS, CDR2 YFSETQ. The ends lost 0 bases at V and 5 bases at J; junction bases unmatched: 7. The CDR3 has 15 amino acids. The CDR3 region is CASSLEGAIWTEAFF. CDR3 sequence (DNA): TGCGCCAGCAGCTTGGAGGGGGCAATTTGGACTGAAGCTTTCTTT.

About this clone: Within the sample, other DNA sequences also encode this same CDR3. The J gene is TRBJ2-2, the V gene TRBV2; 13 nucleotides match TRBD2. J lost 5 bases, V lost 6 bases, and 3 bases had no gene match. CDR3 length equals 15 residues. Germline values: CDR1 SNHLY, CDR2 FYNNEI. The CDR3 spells CASRGTSGATGELFF. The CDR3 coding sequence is TGTGCCAGCAGAGGGACTAGCGGGGCAACCGGGGAGCTGTTTTTT. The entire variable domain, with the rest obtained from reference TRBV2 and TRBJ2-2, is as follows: EPEVTQTPSHQVTQMGQEVILRCVPISNHLYFYWYRQILGQKVEFLVSFYNNEISEKSEIFDDQFSVERPDGSNFTLKIRSTKLEDSAMYFCASRGTSGATGELFFGEGSRLTVL.

This CDR3 reads CASSQAGYTEAFF. The CDR3 DNA reads TGTGCCAGCAGCCAGGCCGGGTATACTGAAGCTTTCTTT. The V and J genes are TRBV7-9 and TRBJ1-1; D gene unclear. The germline V gene has CDR1 SEHNR and CDR2 FQNEAQ (reference sequence). This CDR3 is built from 13 residues. The V and J ends lost 5 bases and 5 bases respectively, with 12 bases between them.

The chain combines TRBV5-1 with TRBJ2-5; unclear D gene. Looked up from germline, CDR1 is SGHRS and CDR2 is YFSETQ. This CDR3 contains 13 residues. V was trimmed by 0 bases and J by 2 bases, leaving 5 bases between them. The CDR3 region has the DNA TGCGCCAGCAGCTTGGTTCAGCAAGAGACCCAGTACTTC. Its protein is CASSLVQQETQYF.

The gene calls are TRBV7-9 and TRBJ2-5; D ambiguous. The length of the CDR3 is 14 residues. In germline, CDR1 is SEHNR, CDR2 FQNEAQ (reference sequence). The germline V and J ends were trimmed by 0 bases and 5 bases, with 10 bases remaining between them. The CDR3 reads CASSLAVGAETQYF. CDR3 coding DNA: TGTGCCAGCAGCTTAGCGGTTGGTGCGGAGACCCAGTACTTC.

CDR3 loop: CSVPTSGRPDTQYF. The CDR3 DNA follows: TGCAGCGTTCCGACTAGCGGGAGGCCAGATACGCAGTATTTT. The gene calls are TRBV29-1 and TRBJ2-3, with 13 bases matching TRBD2. The trim removed 5 bases at V and 4 bases at J, leaving 3 bases unmatched. The length of the CDR3 is 14 residues. Germline CDR1 is SQVTM and CDR2 is ANQGSEA.

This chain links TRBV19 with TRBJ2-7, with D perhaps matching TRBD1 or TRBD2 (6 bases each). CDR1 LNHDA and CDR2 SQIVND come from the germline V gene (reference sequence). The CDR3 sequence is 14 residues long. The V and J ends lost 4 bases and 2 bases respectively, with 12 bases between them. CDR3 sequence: CASSKGRGPYEQYF. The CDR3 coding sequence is TGTGCCAGTAGTAAGGGTCGGGGGCCCTACGAGCAGTACTTC.

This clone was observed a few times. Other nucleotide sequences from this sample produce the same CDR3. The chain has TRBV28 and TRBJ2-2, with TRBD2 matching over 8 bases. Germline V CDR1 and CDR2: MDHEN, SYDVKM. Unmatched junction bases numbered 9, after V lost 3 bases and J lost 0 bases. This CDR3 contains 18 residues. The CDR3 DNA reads TGTGCCAGCAGTTTTCCCCGGGCGGGACTAGCGAACACCGGGGAGCTGTTTTTT. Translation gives CASSFPRAGLANTGELFF. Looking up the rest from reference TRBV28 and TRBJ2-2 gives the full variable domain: DVKVTQSSRYLVKRTGEKVFLECVQDMDHENMFWYRQDPGLGLRLIYFSYDVKMKEKGDIPEGYSVSREKKERFSLILESASTNQTSMYLCASSFPRAGLANTGELFFGEGSRLTVL.

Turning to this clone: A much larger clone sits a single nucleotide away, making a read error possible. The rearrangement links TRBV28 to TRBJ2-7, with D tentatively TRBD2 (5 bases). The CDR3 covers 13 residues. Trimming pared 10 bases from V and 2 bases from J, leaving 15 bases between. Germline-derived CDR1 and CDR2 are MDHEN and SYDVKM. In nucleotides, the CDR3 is TGTGCCAACGGGATCGGGGTGGCCTACGAGCAGTACTTC. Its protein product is CANGIGVAYEQYF.